What follows is one T cell receptor (beta chain) and its context. Its recognized antigen is unknown. No base quality values were provided; no much bigger clone lies one nucleotide off. The source of the sample is a study of shared clonotypes between healthy human individuals (dated by TCRdb to between 2020 and 2021). Describing the broader study: The cohort included a few men and two women between 18 and 49 years of age. To increase sequencing depth and limit assay-specific biases, TCR repertoire library preparation and sequencing were carried out by different laboratories using diverse techniques. The study deeply sequenced blood TCR repertoires of several healthy adults to estimate repertoire size and the extent of clonotype sharing between individuals. Each donor's leukapheresis produced roughly between roughly 0.85 and 10 billion PBMCs. For each donor, CD4 naive and CD4 memory were each given three plates, CD8 naive was given two plates, and CD8 memory was given one plate. What the work shows at the level of the full study, not this receptor alone: Compared with non-shared clonotypes, clonotypes shared by all four sorted-subset donors had higher generation probabilities. The small number of donors limited the genetic and exposure-history diversity represented. Sampling was restricted to blood, and TCR repertoires in tissues likely differ from the TCR repertoires found in blood. Sharing across four donors was observed for approximately 5% of naive CD4, less than 4% of naive CD8, roughly 2.3% of memory CD4, and over 0.3% of memory CD8 clonotypes. Estimated clonotype richness was generally larger for naive than for memory subsets. Pairwise subsampling led to the expectation that sequencing depth would affect the degree of clonotype sharing among donors. Even with the large sequencing depth, rarefaction of the sorted-subset datasets indicated that sequencing was incomplete.

Healthy HIV-negative adults with no recently reported acute infections or vaccinations were included as donors. All donors were Caucasian adults living in Nashville, Tennessee, USA. CD4+ T cells were enriched through magnetic negative selection, after which naive cells were positively selected on CD45RA and the remaining negative fraction served as the memory subset. After blood collection by leukapheresis, PBMCs were isolated using Ficoll-Histopaque density gradient centrifugation and then cryopreserved in the vapor phase of liquid nitrogen. Purity and quantity of every magnetically sorted T cell population were checked by analytical flow cytometry. Each sorted fraction had its genomic DNA isolated and then quantified by UV absorbance on a Nanodrop 2000c. Using the deep immunoSEQ assay, multiplex PCR amplified TCR CDR3 regions from genomic DNA. For each cell subset, the extracted genomic DNA was distributed evenly across all wells of several immunoSEQ 96-well plates, and each plate served as one replicate. For sorted subsets, around 200 ng genomic DNA, equal to some 30,000 T cell genomes, was loaded into each replicate PCR. Purified libraries were quantified with a Qubit 3.0 fluorometer, sized on a Bioanalyzer 2100, and re-quantified with the KAPA Library Quantification kit. Every immunoSEQ 96-well plate was sequenced on a dedicated single-read 150-cycle Illumina NextSeq 550 flow cell. Per the authors' processing: The immunoSEQ output contained only junctional sequences without quality scores, so filtering could not match that applied to full-length reads. To assign V/J genes and CDR3, sequences were annotated against IMGT germline references using PyIR, a Python wrapper for IgBLAST v1.9. Reads with weak V/J assignments (E-value above 1e-6), missing CDR3, stop codons, out-of-frame junctions, or ambiguous translated residues were removed. A V3J clonotype was defined by an identical inferred V gene, J gene, and CDR3 amino acid sequence. Percentage overlap between repertoires was calculated by dividing the number of shared unique clonotypes by the size of the smaller repertoire. Three approaches were used to assess repertoire richness: RTK rarefaction, the Chao1 estimator, and Recon v2.1 estimates of unobserved clonotypes. OLGA was used to compute generation probabilities for all TCRbeta clonotypes that the gDNA method yielded from several donors. Entries here come from immuneACCESS through TCRdb and include only in-frame sequences with V and J called. Some clones fail to appear in such tables; in the studies checked, an unresolved V gene covers under half of the shortfall, and the cause of the remainder is unknown. That table is the source of V, J and clone size, and D and trimming were worked out from the DNA. For this sample the table gives 2.5 million or so clones, of which around nine tenths were detected only once. Clones ranked in the top ten supply about 0.13% of the sample.

The sequencing sample was made of naive CD4+ T cells sorted from blood. The sample's cell subset or site label is to be understood as: CD45RA+ positively selected. This clonotype was obtained from a man in his late teens or twenties in good health.

The sequenced DNA is TGTGCCAGCAGCCCTGGACTAGCGGGGGGATACACAGATACGCAGTATTTT. This codes for CASSPGLAGGYTDTQYF. The chain uses TRBV7-9 and TRBJ2-3; 14 bases in the middle match TRBD2. Here V drops 5 bases and J drops 2 bases, and the junction holds 6 bases not matched to any gene. The germline V gene (reference sequence) specifies SEHNR as CDR1 and FQNEAQ as CDR2. From its cysteine to its phenylalanine, the CDR3 spans 17 amino acids. The entry retains the CDR3 DNA only, 51 bases that are in frame from base 1. The full variable domain, completed from the reference TRBV7-9 and TRBJ2-3 proteins outside the CDR3, reads DTGVSQNPRHKITKRGQNVTFRCDPISEHNRLYWYRQTLGQGPEFLTYFQNEAQLEKSRLLSDRFSAERPKGSFSTLEIQRTEQGDSAMYLCASSPGLAGGYTDTQYFGPGTRLTVL.